Listed below are T cell receptor beta chains from one sample, sequenced in a study of T cell responses to AZD1222 COVID-19 vaccine. Libraries were prepared by immunoSEQ multiplex PCR; TCRdb keeps only in-frame clonotypes and omits some of them. Seen here are more than 70,000 clones, 88% observed once, and the top ten hold roughly 15%. The material sequenced was peripheral blood, taken on day 0 of AZD1222 vaccination. The receptor set was obtained from an adult in good health. Each CDR3 is given with its conserved first and last residue. The D gene is left open where the match is weak. Not all rows give a size; the values are once, few, many and, for expanded clones, a class.

V gene: TRBV7-3
clone size: .
J gene: TRBJ2-7
D gene: .
CDR3 DNA: TGTGCCAGCAGCTTACCTGAATACGAGCAGTACTTC
CDR3 protein: CASSLPEYEQYF

V gene: TRBV10-3
clone size: .
J gene: TRBJ2-1
D gene: TRBD2
CDR3 DNA: TGTGCCATCAGCAAGGGAGCGGGAGAAAGTAGAGAGGGCTCCTACAATGAGCAGTTCTTC
CDR3 protein: CAISKGAGESREGSYNEQFF

V gene: TRBV27
clone size: .
J gene: TRBJ1-5
D gene: .
CDR3 DNA: TGTGCCAGCAGTAAAATATATAGGGGCAATCAGCCCCAGCATTTT
CDR3 protein: CASSKIYRGNQPQHF

V gene: TRBV28
clone size: .
J gene: TRBJ1-5
D gene: TRBD1
CDR3 DNA: TGTGCCAGCAGTTTCCAGGGGGAAAGCAATCAGCCCCAGCATTTT
CDR3 protein: CASSFQGESNQPQHF

V gene: TRBV5-1
clone size: .
J gene: TRBJ2-1
D gene: TRBD1
CDR3 DNA: TGCGCCAGCAGCTCCGGGACAGAGTACAATGAGCAGTTCTTC
CDR3 protein: CASSSGTEYNEQFF

V gene: TRBV19
clone size: .
J gene: TRBJ2-2
D gene: .
CDR3 DNA: TGTGCCAGTAGTTCACGTGCAGGGACCGCCGGCGGGGAGCTGTTTTTT
CDR3 protein: CASSSRAGTAGGELFF

V gene: TRBV11-2
clone size: few
J gene: TRBJ2-2
D gene: TRBD2
CDR3 DNA: TGTGCCAGCATCCGGACTAGCGGGAACTACGGGGAGCTGTTTTTT
CDR3 protein: CASIRTSGNYGELFF

V gene: TRBV5-1
clone size: .
J gene: TRBJ2-1
D gene: TRBD2
CDR3 DNA: TGCGCCAGCGGAGCTAGCGGGCCGATCAATGAGCAGTTCTTC
CDR3 protein: CASGASGPINEQFF

V gene: TRBV14
clone size: .
J gene: TRBJ2-7
D gene: .
CDR3 DNA: TGTGCCAGCAGCCAGGGAGCCGAGCAGTACTTC
CDR3 protein: CASSQGAEQYF

V gene: TRBV6-5
clone size: .
J gene: TRBJ2-7
D gene: .
CDR3 DNA: TGTGCCAGCAGTTACTCGAGTGGAGAATGGTGGGAGCAGTACTTC
CDR3 protein: CASSYSSGEWWEQYF

V gene: TRBV10-3
clone size: few
J gene: TRBJ2-7
D gene: .
CDR3 DNA: TGTGCCACCCGGGGATCCACCTACGAGCAGTACTTC
CDR3 protein: CATRGSTYEQYF

V gene: TRBV30
clone size: .
J gene: TRBJ1-1
D gene: .
CDR3 DNA: TGTGCCTGGACAATCGGGTTGTGGGGTAGGGGCCGCGCGGGGGACACTGAAGCTTTCTTT
CDR3 protein: CAWTIGLWGRGRAGDTEAFF

V gene: TRBV18
clone size: .
J gene: TRBJ2-5
D gene: .
CDR3 DNA: TGTGCCAGCTCGGCCAGACAAGAGACCCAGTACTTC
CDR3 protein: CASSARQETQYF

V gene: TRBV20-1
clone size: .
J gene: TRBJ1-4
D gene: .
CDR3 DNA: TGCAGTGCTAGTGGTATCTGGGCAGGGTCTAATGAAAAACTGTTTTTT
CDR3 protein: CSASGIWAGSNEKLFF

V gene: TRBV6-4
clone size: .
J gene: TRBJ2-7
D gene: TRBD1
CDR3 DNA: TGTGCCAGCAGTGTGCCCCGACAGGGGTTTCCCGAGCAGTACTTC
CDR3 protein: CASSVPRQGFPEQYF

V gene: TRBV3-1/TRBV3-2
clone size: .
J gene: TRBJ1-2
D gene: .
CDR3 DNA: TGTGCCAGCAGCCAAGTAGGTCGATGGGGAGTCTGGGGCTACACCTTC
CDR3 protein: CASSQVGRWGVWGYTF

V gene: TRBV27
clone size: .
J gene: TRBJ2-2
D gene: .
CDR3 DNA: TGTGCCAGCACCCGATCGAGGGGCAGGACCGGGGAGCTGTTTTTT
CDR3 protein: CASTRSRGRTGELFF

V gene: TRBV20-1
clone size: once
J gene: TRBJ2-1
D gene: TRBD2
CDR3 DNA: TGCAGTGCTAGTCCTACCCTCGGGACTAGCTATGGGTCTGAGCAGTTCTTC
CDR3 protein: CSASPTLGTSYGSEQFF

V gene: TRBV27
clone size: .
J gene: TRBJ1-4
D gene: TRBD1
CDR3 DNA: TGTGCCAGCAGTAGGACAGGTCTTAATGAAAAACTGTTTTTT
CDR3 protein: CASSRTGLNEKLFF

V gene: TRBV6-6
clone size: few
J gene: TRBJ2-3
D gene: .
CDR3 DNA: TGTGCCAGCAGTTACTCTGGCGGACAAACAGATACGCAGTATTTT
CDR3 protein: CASSYSGGQTDTQYF

V gene: TRBV28
clone size: .
J gene: TRBJ1-1
D gene: .
CDR3 DNA: TGTGCCAGCAGGCGCCCTTCTTTGAACACTGAAGCTTTCTTT
CDR3 protein: CASRRPSLNTEAFF

V gene: TRBV12-3/TRBV12-4
clone size: many
J gene: TRBJ2-3
D gene: .
CDR3 DNA: TGTGCCAGCAGTGCCACGTCGATAGATACGCAGTATTTT
CDR3 protein: CASSATSIDTQYF

V gene: TRBV4-1
clone size: .
J gene: TRBJ1-1
D gene: .
CDR3 DNA: TGCGCCAGCAGCCAAGGTTTCGTGGGGGCCGGGACTGAAGCTTTCTTT
CDR3 protein: CASSQGFVGAGTEAFF

V gene: TRBV6-5
clone size: .
J gene: TRBJ2-1
D gene: TRBD2
CDR3 DNA: TGTGCCAGCAGGGTAGGACTAGCGGTAACTAATGAGCAGTTCTTC
CDR3 protein: CASRVGLAVTNEQFF

V gene: TRBV10-3
clone size: once
J gene: TRBJ1-2
D gene: TRBD1
CDR3 DNA: TGTGCCACCAACGGACAGGGCGCCTATGGCTACACCTTC
CDR3 protein: CATNGQGAYGYTF

V gene: TRBV5-1
clone size: .
J gene: TRBJ2-7
D gene: TRBD2
CDR3 DNA: TGCGCCAGCAGGGAGACGGCTAGCGGGGCCTACGAGCAGTACTTC
CDR3 protein: CASRETASGAYEQYF

V gene: TRBV3-1/TRBV3-2
clone size: .
J gene: TRBJ1-6
D gene: .
CDR3 DNA: TGTGCCAGCAGCCAAGTCCGGGGGAATTCACCCCTCCACTTT
CDR3 protein: CASSQVRGNSPLHF

V gene: TRBV5-4
clone size: .
J gene: TRBJ2-7
D gene: TRBD1
CDR3 DNA: TGTGCCAGCAGCCCAGGGGGCGCAGAGGGCGAGCAGTACTTC
CDR3 protein: CASSPGGAEGEQYF

V gene: TRBV24-1
clone size: .
J gene: TRBJ2-1
D gene: TRBD1
CDR3 DNA: TGTGCCACCAGTGGTAACCCAGGGGGCTCCTACAATGAGCAGTTCTTC
CDR3 protein: CATSGNPGGSYNEQFF

V gene: TRBV12-3/TRBV12-4
clone size: .
J gene: TRBJ2-1
D gene: .
CDR3 DNA: TGTGCCAGCAGTTTTCCGGGTCAAACGTTCTTC
CDR3 protein: CASSFPGQTFF

V gene: TRBV11-3
clone size: .
J gene: TRBJ2-2
D gene: .
CDR3 DNA: TGTGCCAGCAGCTCCCGGTGGGAAACCGGGGAGCTGTTTTTT
CDR3 protein: CASSSRWETGELFF

V gene: TRBV14
clone size: .
J gene: TRBJ2-5
D gene: .
CDR3 DNA: TGTGCCAGCAGCCAAACCTTTGGTGGCTCGGAGACCCAGTACTTC
CDR3 protein: CASSQTFGGSETQYF

V gene: TRBV2
clone size: .
J gene: TRBJ2-7
D gene: TRBD2
CDR3 DNA: TGTGCCAGCAGTTACTCGGGAGGGGTGTCGTACGAGCAGTACTTC
CDR3 protein: CASSYSGGVSYEQYF

V gene: TRBV20-1
clone size: .
J gene: TRBJ1-5
D gene: .
CDR3 DNA: TGCAGTGCGAGTAGGGGAAGCAATCAGCCCCAGCATTTT
CDR3 protein: CSASRGSNQPQHF

V gene: TRBV15
clone size: .
J gene: TRBJ2-7
D gene: .
CDR3 DNA: TGTGCCACCAGCGTTACCGTGGGACCCTACGAGCAGTACTTC
CDR3 protein: CATSVTVGPYEQYF

V gene: TRBV18
clone size: .
J gene: TRBJ1-1
D gene: .
CDR3 DNA: TGTGCCAGCTCATATACACAGGGAGGGGAAGCTTTCTTT
CDR3 protein: CASSYTQGGEAFF

V gene: TRBV29-1
clone size: few
J gene: TRBJ1-1
D gene: .
CDR3 DNA: TGCAGCGCTATACAGGGGAACACTGAAGCTTTCTTT
CDR3 protein: CSAIQGNTEAFF

V gene: TRBV19
clone size: .
J gene: TRBJ1-5
D gene: .
CDR3 DNA: TGTGCCAGTAGTCCAAGGCCTAGACAGGCGAATCAGCCCCAGCATTTT
CDR3 protein: CASSPRPRQANQPQHF

V gene: TRBV5-1
clone size: .
J gene: TRBJ1-6
D gene: .
CDR3 DNA: TGCGCCAGCAGCTTGGGACGGGCGAACTCACCCCTCCACTTT
CDR3 protein: CASSLGRANSPLHF

V gene: TRBV14
clone size: medium-sized
J gene: TRBJ1-1
D gene: .
CDR3 DNA: TGTGCCAGCAGCCAAGCGGGGGCTCTGGCCACTGAAGCTTTCTTT
CDR3 protein: CASSQAGALATEAFF

V gene: TRBV9
clone size: once
J gene: TRBJ1-3
D gene: .
CDR3 DNA: TGTGCCAGCAGCGTAGCGGTGGGGGTCTCGGGAAACACCATATATTTT
CDR3 protein: CASSVAVGVSGNTIYF

V gene: TRBV19
clone size: .
J gene: TRBJ1-4
D gene: .
CDR3 DNA: TGTGCCAGTAGTAACCCCGGACAGATTAATGAAAAACTGTTTTTT
CDR3 protein: CASSNPGQINEKLFF

V gene: TRBV29-1
clone size: .
J gene: TRBJ2-5
D gene: .
CDR3 DNA: TGTCTCACGGGGTGGGAACAAGAGACCCAGTACTTC
CDR3 protein: CLTGWEQETQYF

V gene: TRBV5-1
clone size: .
J gene: TRBJ1-6
D gene: TRBD1
CDR3 DNA: TGCGCCAGCAGCTTGGGAGGGGGCGTTAATTCACCCCTCCACTTT
CDR3 protein: CASSLGGGVNSPLHF

V gene: TRBV6-5
clone size: few
J gene: TRBJ1-2
D gene: .
CDR3 DNA: TGTGCCAGCAGTCTCTTCCCTAGTCGCGGCTACACCTTC
CDR3 protein: CASSLFPSRGYTF

V gene: TRBV5-1
clone size: .
J gene: TRBJ1-2
D gene: TRBD1
CDR3 DNA: TGCGCCAGCGGGACAGGGGGCCGGAACTATGGCTACACCTTC
CDR3 protein: CASGTGGRNYGYTF

V gene: TRBV7-8
clone size: few
J gene: TRBJ1-1
D gene: .
CDR3 DNA: TGTGCCAGCAGCCCTTCCCGGTTGAACACTGAAGCTTTCTTT
CDR3 protein: CASSPSRLNTEAFF

V gene: TRBV10-1
clone size: .
J gene: TRBJ2-7
D gene: .
CDR3 DNA: TGCGCCAGCAGCGGCAGTCTGACCTACGAGCAGTACTTC
CDR3 protein: CASSGSLTYEQYF

V gene: TRBV7-9
clone size: .
J gene: TRBJ2-7
D gene: TRBD2
CDR3 DNA: TGTGCCAGCAGCTTAGGTCTAGCGGGAGTGTACGAGCAGTACTTC
CDR3 protein: CASSLGLAGVYEQYF

V gene: TRBV6-5
clone size: .
J gene: TRBJ1-4
D gene: .
CDR3 DNA: TGTGCCAGCAGAACGGGAGGGGCTAATGAAAAACTGTTTTTT
CDR3 protein: CASRTGGANEKLFF

V gene: TRBV7-9
clone size: .
J gene: TRBJ1-4
D gene: .
CDR3 DNA: TGTGCCAGCAGCTTAGTTTCTGGTGGATCTGGCGAAAAACTGTTTTTT
CDR3 protein: CASSLVSGGSGEKLFF

V gene: TRBV4-1
clone size: .
J gene: TRBJ2-7
D gene: .
CDR3 DNA: TGCGCCAGCAGCCAAGTGGGACATAAGGGGGGGAGCGAGCAGTACTTC
CDR3 protein: CASSQVGHKGGSEQYF

V gene: TRBV14
clone size: .
J gene: TRBJ2-7
D gene: .
CDR3 DNA: TGTGCCAGCAGCCAAGGCCCCCGGGGGGCTACCTACGAGCAGTACTTC
CDR3 protein: CASSQGPRGATYEQYF

V gene: TRBV3-1/TRBV3-2
clone size: .
J gene: TRBJ1-2
D gene: .
CDR3 DNA: TGTGCCAGCAGCCCCACGTTTCGCGGGGTCGGATACCCCTATGGCTACACCTTC
CDR3 protein: CASSPTFRGVGYPYGYTF

V gene: TRBV7-7
clone size: .
J gene: TRBJ2-1
D gene: .
CDR3 DNA: TGTGCTAGCAGCTTAGGTGGGTCGGCCTACAATGAGCAGTTCTTC
CDR3 protein: CASSLGGSAYNEQFF

V gene: TRBV6-1
clone size: .
J gene: TRBJ2-7
D gene: .
CDR3 DNA: TGTGCCAGCAGTGAAGTCGGGGACGAGCAGTACTTC
CDR3 protein: CASSEVGDEQYF

V gene: TRBV3-1/TRBV3-2
clone size: .
J gene: TRBJ2-3
D gene: .
CDR3 DNA: TGTGCCAGCAACAGGGACTCCTACGGCGACACAGATACGCAGTATTTT
CDR3 protein: CASNRDSYGDTDTQYF

V gene: TRBV3-1/TRBV3-2
clone size: .
J gene: TRBJ2-7
D gene: .
CDR3 DNA: TGTGCCAGCAGCCAAGGCGGCATCGGCGAGCAGTACTTC
CDR3 protein: CASSQGGIGEQYF

V gene: TRBV29-1
clone size: .
J gene: TRBJ1-1
D gene: TRBD1
CDR3 DNA: TGCAGCGCTACTGTGGACAGGGCTTTAAGCACTGAAGCTTTCTTT
CDR3 protein: CSATVDRALSTEAFF

V gene: TRBV5-1
clone size: .
J gene: TRBJ1-3
D gene: .
CDR3 DNA: TGCGCCGGGACGAATTGGACCATATATTTT
CDR3 protein: CAGTNWTIYF